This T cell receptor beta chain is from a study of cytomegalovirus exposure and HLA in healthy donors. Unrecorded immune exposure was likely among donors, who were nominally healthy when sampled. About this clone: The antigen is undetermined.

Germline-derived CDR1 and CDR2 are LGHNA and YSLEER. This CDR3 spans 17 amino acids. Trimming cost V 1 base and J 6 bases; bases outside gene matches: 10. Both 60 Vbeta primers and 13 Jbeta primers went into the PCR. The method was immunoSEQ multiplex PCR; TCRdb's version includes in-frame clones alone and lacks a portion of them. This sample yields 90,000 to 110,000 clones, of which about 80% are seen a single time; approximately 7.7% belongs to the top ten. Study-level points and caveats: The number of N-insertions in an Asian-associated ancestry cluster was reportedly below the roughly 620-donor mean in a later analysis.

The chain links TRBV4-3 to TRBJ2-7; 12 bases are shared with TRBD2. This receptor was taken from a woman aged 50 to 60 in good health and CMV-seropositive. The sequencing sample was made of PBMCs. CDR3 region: CASSQALDASGGAEQYF. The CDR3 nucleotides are TGCGCCAGCAGCCAAGCCCTAGACGCTAGCGGGGGGGCCGAGCAGTACTTC.